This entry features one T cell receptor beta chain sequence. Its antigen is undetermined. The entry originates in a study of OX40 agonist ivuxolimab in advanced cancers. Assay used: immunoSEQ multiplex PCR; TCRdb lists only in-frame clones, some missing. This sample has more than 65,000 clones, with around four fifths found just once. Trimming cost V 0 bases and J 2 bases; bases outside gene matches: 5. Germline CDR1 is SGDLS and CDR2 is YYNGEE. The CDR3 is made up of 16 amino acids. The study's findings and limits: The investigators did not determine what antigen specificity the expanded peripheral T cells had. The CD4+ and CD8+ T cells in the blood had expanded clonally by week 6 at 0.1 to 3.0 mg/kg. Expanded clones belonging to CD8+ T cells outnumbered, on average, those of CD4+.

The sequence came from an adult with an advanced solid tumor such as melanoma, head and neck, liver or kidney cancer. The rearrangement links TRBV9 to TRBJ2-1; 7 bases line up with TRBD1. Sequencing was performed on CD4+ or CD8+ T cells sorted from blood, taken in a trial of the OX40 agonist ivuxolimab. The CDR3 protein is CASSVDAGQAYNEQFF. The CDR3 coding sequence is TGTGCCAGCAGCGTAGACGCAGGACAGGCCTACAATGAGCAGTTCTTC.